This is a list of T cell receptor beta chains from one sample in a study of T cell repertoires in cytomegalovirus infection. MiXCR, run by TCRdb on the reads, gives a single entry per CDR3 protein. The sample yields roughly 920,000 distinct CDR3 sequences, approximately 31% seen once. These TCRs' antigens remain unknown. The specimen comprised cultured CD8+ T cells from PBMCs, sampled from culture after CMV antigen stimulation. These receptors were obtained from a human donor in good health (CMV status not recorded). Some clones in this sample may be carry-over from other donors' samples. The conserved cysteine and the conserved F or W are not part of the CDR3 here.

17	TRBV18	TRBJ1-5	ASSIVRDRGTDSNQPQH
12	TRBV15	TRBJ2-1	ATSTRLAGNEQF
19	TRBV4-3	TRBJ2-5	ASSLLWTSGGAGEYSETQY
14	TRBV27	TRBJ2-3	ASSRLSGELTDTQY
12	TRBV27	TRBJ1-5	ASRSGGYNQPQH
11	TRBV12-3/TRBV12-4	TRBJ2-3	ASSSSEHELWY
13	TRBV25-1	TRBJ1-2	ASSEETDLFYGYT
12	TRBV6-5	TRBJ2-5	ASSYSGRRETQY
14	TRBV19	TRBJ2-2	ASSIPQGAVAGELF
12	TRBV7-6	TRBJ1-6	ASSLEDGGSPLH
10	TRBV19	TRBJ2-3	ASSWQGGAQY
12	TRBV27	TRBJ1-2	ASSLSATGYGYT
13	TRBV7-9	TRBJ1-4	ASSSNRGYNEKLF
10	TRBV7-3	TRBJ2-7	ASNSNVREQY
14	TRBV18	TRBJ2-1	ASSPNGGTSANEQF